These 2 T cell receptor beta chains came from one sample sequenced in a study of blood T cells in healthy people across ages. For the second PCR, which ran for 7 to 11 cycles, a sample-barcoded 5' primer and a J-beta primer mix were used. TCRdb redid the calling of the 5' RACE reads with MiXCR, one entry per CDR3 protein. The repertoire holds about 580,000 distinct CDR3 sequences, with roughly 48% as singletons. The sequenced sample was blood. The receptors were gathered from a man aged 80 or over in good health.

This chain connects TRBV5-1 to TRBJ1-2; D might be TRBD1 (6 bases). Germline lookup yields CDR1 SGHRS and CDR2 YFSETQ. The V end was cut by 0 bases, the J end by 9 bases, with 12 bases between. The CDR3 runs 13 residues. CDR3 bases: TGCGCCAGCAGCTTGGGGGGCACAGGGAGCTACACCTTC. It is translated as CASSLGGTGSYTF.

This clonotype was detected a few times. This chain connects TRBV28 to TRBJ2-1; D gene unclear. CDR1 and CDR2 (germline): MDHEN, SYDVKM. CDR3 length: 16 amino acids. Deletions cut 6 bases from V and 3 bases from J, with 18 bases between. This chain's CDR3 is CASSSRATGIYNEQFF. For the CDR3, the DNA is TGTGCCAGCAGCAGCCGGGCCACCGGAATCTACAATGAGCAGTTCTTC.